The clone carrying this T cell receptor beta chain has only a few counts. Its antigen is unidentified. Germline is not matched at one junction end, which may reflect a read error. Vbeta (60) and Jbeta (13) primers were used in the PCR. In the original processing: About 9.9 million shared chains were among 65 million to 85 million unique TCR beta chains counted in a later analysis. TCRdb's copy holds only in-frame clones and misses some; the assay was immunoSEQ multiplex PCR. That table is the source of V, J and clone size, and D and trimming were worked out from the DNA. The sample has around 150,000 clones; approximately 72% are singletons. The CDR3 has 14 amino acids. Germline values: CDR1 SSHAT, CDR2 FNYEAQ (reference sequence). These data originate in a study of cytomegalovirus exposure and HLA in healthy donors. At sampling all donors were nominally healthy, likely with unrecorded immune exposures.

General study findings and limits: TCR beta V segments were, for the most part, productive about 87% or about 30% of the time in an earlier analysis. In vitro, a few CMV-associated chains proved specific for CMV antigens.

The receptor's source is a man aged 40-49 years in good health and CMV-seropositive. The chain is built from TRBV7-7 and TRBJ1-2, with a weak D call TRBD1 (5 bases). The sample consisted of PBMCs. CDR3 sequence reads: CASSLPRGVGGYTF. CDR3 coding DNA: TGTGCTAGCAGTCTTCCCCGGGGGGTGGGGGGCTACACCTTC.